The present TCR beta chain was sequenced within a study of CD8 T cells in ankylosing spondylitis. Findings of the study overall: Past research had described some motif variants in reactive arthritis synovial fluid and blood. As for the disease-linked clones, they showed a CD8+ phenotype and occurred at relatively low frequencies in peripheral blood. Reported data indicate significant enrichment of disease-linked clones within matched ankylosing spondylitis synovial fluid.

Germline V gives CDR1 SGHRS, CDR2 YFSETQ. With 0 bases removed from V and 13 bases from J, the gap between germline ends came to 13 bases. CDR3 size: 12 residues. This clonotype was recorded at least ten times. Its specificity is unknown. The TCR beta libraries were generated through quantitative 5'-RACE incorporating molecular barcodes. Each CDR3 protein gets one entry after TCRdb re-called the 5' RACE reads with MiXCR. The profile shows some 130,000 distinct CDR3 sequences, roughly 11% of them singletons. This TCR derives from a female donor with ankylosing spondylitis or in good health (not recorded which). The genes are TRBV5-1 and TRBJ1-2, with a weak D call TRBD1 (5 bases). Sequencing was carried out using blood, either unsorted or a sorted T cell fraction (not recorded which). CDR3 in amino acids: CASSLESGGITF. In nucleotides, the CDR3 is TGCGCCAGCAGCTTGGAAAGTGGGGGGATCACCTTC.